This T cell receptor (beta chain) was profiled in a study of technical replicates of blood from several donors. The length of the CDR3 is 13 residues. Looked up from germline, CDR1 is MNHNY and CDR2 is SVGAGI (reference sequence). The ends lost 8 bases at V and 6 bases at J; junction bases unmatched: 9. The data were produced by immunoSEQ multiplex PCR, yet TCRdb's version contains in-frame clones alone and is incomplete. The sample has roughly 50,000 clones, approximately 92% seen once. The source is a human donor in good health. Some clones in this sample may be carry-over from other donors' samples. The chain uses TRBV6-6 and TRBJ2-7; 8 nucleotides match TRBD2. Sequenced input: PBMCs. This CDR3 is CASGGGGPGEQYF. The CDR3, as DNA: TGTGCCAGCGGGGGCGGGGGGCCGGGCGAGCAGTACTTC.